This T cell receptor (delta chain) comes out of a study of gamma-delta chains in newborns, infants, children. Looking at the study overall: Microbial exposure reportedly drives polyclonal innate γδ T cell expansion after birth.

TCRdb re-called the reads through CATT. The sample lists approximately 12,000 delta-chain clones, roughly 8% occurring once. The germline CDR1 and CDR2 sequences are GEAIGNYY and EKD. V lost 2 bases to trimming and J lost 2 bases; unmatched junction nucleotides: 3. The CDR3 sequence is 17 residues long. This clone appeared a few times. Since a much larger clone is just one base distant, this may be a read error. The chain is built from TRDV2 and TRDJ3; 9 bases align to TRDD3. The sample taken for sequencing was blood. The TCR comes from a child who was a newborn, infant or young child, either healthy, febrile or measles-vaccinated (not recorded which). Here the CDR3 DNA reads TGTGCCTGTGACAGTACTGGGGGACCCTGGGACACCCGACAGATGTTTTTC. It yields the protein CACDSTGGPWDTRQMFF.